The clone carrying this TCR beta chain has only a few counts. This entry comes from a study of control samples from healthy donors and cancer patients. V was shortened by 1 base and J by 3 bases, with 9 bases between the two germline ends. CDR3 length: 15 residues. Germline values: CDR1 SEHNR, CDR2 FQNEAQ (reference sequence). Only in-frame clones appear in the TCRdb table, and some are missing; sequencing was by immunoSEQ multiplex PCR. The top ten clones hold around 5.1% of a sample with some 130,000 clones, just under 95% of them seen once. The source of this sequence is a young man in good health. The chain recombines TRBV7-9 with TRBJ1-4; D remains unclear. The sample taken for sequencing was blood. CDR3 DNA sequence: TGTGCCAGCAGCTTAGTTCGGGATTCTAATGAAAAACTGTTTTTT. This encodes CASSLVRDSNEKLFF.